The 2 T cell receptor beta chains below all came from one sample that was sequenced in a study of blood T cell repertoires in COVID-19. Generated by immunoSEQ multiplex PCR, the TCRdb table keeps only in-frame clones and is missing some. The profile shows about 180,000 clones, 89% of them singletons. Material for sequencing was PBMCs or T cells enriched from blood (not recorded which). Receptors were obtained from a woman aged 35 to 49 with acute COVID-19.

The chain has TRBV5-6 and TRBJ1-1, with D tentatively TRBD1 (5 bases). The CDR3 is 15 amino acids. The V end was cut by 3 bases, the J end by 3 bases, with 15 bases between. CDR1 SGHDT and CDR2 YYEEEE come from the germline V gene. The CDR3 spells CASSSFVGPDTEAFF. For the CDR3, the DNA is TGTGCCAGCAGCTCGTTCGTGGGGCCCGACACTGAAGCTTTCTTT.

This rearrangement joins TRBV11-2 to TRBJ2-3, with TRBD1 matching over 10 bases. The CDR3 loop spans 16 amino acids. Germline CDR1 is SGHAT and CDR2 is FQNNGV. Trimming cost V 6 bases and J 6 bases; bases outside gene matches: 12. The CDR3 DNA reads TGTGCCAGCAGACGTAGGGGGACAGGGGTAGGGGATACGCAGTATTTT. Protein: CASRRRGTGVGDTQYF.